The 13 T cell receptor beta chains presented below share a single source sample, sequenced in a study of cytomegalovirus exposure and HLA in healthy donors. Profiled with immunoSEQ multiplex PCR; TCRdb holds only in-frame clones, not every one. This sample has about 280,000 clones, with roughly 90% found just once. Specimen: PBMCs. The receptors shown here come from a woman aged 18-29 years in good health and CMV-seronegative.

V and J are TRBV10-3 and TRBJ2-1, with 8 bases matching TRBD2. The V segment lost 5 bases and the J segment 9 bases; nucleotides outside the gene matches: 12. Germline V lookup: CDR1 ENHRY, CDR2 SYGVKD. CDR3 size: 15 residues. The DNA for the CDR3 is TGTGCCATCAGTCCGGGAGGGGGTAGCGGAGGTGAGCAGTTCTTC. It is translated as CAISPGGGSGGEQFF.

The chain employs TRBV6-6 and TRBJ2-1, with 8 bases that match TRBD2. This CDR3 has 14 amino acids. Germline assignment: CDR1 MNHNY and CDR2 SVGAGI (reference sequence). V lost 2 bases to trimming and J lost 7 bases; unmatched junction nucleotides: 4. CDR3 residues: CASSYLSGINEQFF. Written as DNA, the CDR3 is TGTGCCAGCAGTTACCTTAGCGGGATTAATGAGCAGTTCTTC.

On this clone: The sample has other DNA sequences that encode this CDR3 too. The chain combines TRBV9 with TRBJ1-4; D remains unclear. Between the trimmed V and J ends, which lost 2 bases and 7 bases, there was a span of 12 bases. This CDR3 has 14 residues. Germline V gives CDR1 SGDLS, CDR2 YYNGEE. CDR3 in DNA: TGTGCCAGCAGCGTCGGGGTTGGTGGTGAAAAACTGTTTTTT. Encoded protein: CASSVGVGGEKLFF.

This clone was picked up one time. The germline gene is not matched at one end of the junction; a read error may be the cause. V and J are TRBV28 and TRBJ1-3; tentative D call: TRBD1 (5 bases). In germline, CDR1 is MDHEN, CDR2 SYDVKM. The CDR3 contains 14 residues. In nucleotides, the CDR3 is TGTGCCAGCAGTTTATCCCTAGGGGCACACACCACATATTTT. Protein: CASSLSLGAHTTYF.

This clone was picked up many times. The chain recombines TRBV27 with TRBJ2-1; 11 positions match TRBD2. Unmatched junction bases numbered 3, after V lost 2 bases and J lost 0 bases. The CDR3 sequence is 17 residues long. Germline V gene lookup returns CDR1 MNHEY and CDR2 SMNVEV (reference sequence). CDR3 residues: CASSLIAGGSSYNEQFF. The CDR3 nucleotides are TGTGCCAGCAGTTTAATAGCGGGAGGGAGCTCCTACAATGAGCAGTTCTTC.

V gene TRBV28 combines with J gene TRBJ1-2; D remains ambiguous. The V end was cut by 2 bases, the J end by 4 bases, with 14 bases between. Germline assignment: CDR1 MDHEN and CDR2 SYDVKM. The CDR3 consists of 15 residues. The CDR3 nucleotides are TGTGCCAGCAGTTTAGAGACTCTCGGAAGCTATGGCTACACCTTC. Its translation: CASSLETLGSYGYTF.

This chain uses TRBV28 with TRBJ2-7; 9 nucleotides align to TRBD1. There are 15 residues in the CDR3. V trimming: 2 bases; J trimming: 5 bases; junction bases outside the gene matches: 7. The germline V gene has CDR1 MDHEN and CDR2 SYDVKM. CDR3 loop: CASSLSRDREDEQYF. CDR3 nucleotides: TGTGCCAGCAGTTTAAGCCGGGACAGGGAGGACGAGCAGTACTTC.

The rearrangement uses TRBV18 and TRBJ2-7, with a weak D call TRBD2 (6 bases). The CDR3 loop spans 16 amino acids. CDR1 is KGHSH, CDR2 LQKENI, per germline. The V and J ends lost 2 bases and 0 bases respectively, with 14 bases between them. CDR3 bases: TGTGCCAGCTCACCAAAGGCCCCGGGAGCCTCCTACGAGCAGTACTTC. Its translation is CASSPKAPGASYEQYF.

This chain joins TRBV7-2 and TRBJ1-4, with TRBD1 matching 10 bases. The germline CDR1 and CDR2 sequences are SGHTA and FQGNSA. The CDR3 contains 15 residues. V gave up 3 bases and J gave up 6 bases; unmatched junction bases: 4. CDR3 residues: CASSFWTGGYEKLFF. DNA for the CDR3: TGTGCCAGCAGCTTTTGGACAGGGGGTTATGAAAAACTGTTTTTT. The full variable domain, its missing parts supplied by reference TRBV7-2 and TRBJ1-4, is GAGVSQSPSNKVTEKGKDVELRCDPISGHTALYWYRQSLGQGLEFLIYFQGNSAPDKSGLPSDRFSAERTGGSVSTLTIQRTQQEDSAVYLCASSFWTGGYEKLFFGSGTQLSVL.

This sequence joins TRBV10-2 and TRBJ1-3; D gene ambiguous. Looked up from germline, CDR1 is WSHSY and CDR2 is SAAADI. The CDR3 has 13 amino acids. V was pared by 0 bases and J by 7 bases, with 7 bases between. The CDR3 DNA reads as TGCGCCAGCAGTGAGTCGGCGGCCAACACCATATATTTT. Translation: CASSESAANTIYF.

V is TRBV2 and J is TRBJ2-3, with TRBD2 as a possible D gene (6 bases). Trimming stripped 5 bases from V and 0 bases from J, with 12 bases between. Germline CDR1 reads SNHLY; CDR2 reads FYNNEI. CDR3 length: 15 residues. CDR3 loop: CASSLEGTSTDTQYF. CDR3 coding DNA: TGTGCCAGCAGTTTGGAGGGGACTAGCACAGATACGCAGTATTTT.

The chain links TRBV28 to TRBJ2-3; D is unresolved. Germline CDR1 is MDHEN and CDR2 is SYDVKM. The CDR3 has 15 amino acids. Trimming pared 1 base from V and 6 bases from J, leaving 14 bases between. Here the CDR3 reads CASSLFLVVGDTQYF. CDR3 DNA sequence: TGTGCCAGCAGTTTATTTCTAGTTGTTGGGGATACGCAGTATTTT.

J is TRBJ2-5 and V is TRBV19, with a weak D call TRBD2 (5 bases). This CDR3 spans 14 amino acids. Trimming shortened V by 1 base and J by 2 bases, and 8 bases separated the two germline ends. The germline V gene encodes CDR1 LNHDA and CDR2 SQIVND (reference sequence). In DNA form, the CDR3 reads TGTGCCAGTAGTATAGGATCGGGACAAGAGACCCAGTACTTC. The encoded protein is CASSIGSGQETQYF.